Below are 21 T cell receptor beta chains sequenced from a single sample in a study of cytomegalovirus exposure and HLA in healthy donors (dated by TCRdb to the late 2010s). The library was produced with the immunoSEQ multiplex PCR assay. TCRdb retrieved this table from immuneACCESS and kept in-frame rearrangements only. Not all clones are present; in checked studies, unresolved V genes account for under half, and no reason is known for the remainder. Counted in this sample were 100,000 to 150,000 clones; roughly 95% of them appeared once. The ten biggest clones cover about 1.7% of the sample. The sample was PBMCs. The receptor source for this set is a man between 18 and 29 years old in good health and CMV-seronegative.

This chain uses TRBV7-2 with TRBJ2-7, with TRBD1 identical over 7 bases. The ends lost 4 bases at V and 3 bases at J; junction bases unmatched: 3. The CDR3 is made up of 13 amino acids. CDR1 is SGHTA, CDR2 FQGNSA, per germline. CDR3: CASSSPGGYEQYF. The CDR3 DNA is TGTGCCAGCAGCTCCCCAGGGGGCTACGAGCAGTACTTC.

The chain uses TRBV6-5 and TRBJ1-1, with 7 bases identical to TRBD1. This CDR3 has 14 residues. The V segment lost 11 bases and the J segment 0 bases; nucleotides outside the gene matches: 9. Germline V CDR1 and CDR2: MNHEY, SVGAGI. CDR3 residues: CACNRGSMNTEAFF. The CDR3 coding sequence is TGTGCCTGTAACAGGGGTTCCATGAACACTGAAGCTTTCTTT.

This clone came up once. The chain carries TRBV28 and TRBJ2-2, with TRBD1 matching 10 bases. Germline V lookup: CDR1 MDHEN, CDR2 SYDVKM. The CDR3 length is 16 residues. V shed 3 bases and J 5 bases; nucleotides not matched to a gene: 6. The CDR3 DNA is TGTGCCAGCAGTTTCGCCGGGACAGGGGTTACCGGGGAGCTGTTTTTT. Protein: CASSFAGTGVTGELFF.

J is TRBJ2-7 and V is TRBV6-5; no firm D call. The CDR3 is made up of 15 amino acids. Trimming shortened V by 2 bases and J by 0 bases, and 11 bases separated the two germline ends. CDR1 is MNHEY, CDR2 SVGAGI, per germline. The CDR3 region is CASSYGRSFSYEQYF. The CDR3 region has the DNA TGTGCCAGCAGTTACGGCAGATCCTTCTCCTACGAGCAGTACTTC.

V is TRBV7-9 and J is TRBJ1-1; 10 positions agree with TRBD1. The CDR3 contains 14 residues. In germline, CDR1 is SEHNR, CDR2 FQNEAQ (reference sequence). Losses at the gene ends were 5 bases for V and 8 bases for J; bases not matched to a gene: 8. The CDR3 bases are TGTGCCAGCAGCCCCCGGGACAGGGGCCCAGAAGCTTTCTTT. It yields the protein CASSPRDRGPEAFF.

In DNA, the CDR3 is TGTGCCAGCAGCCTTCATCCGGGACAGGCAGGTAGCACTGAAGCTTTCTTT. The encoded protein is CASSLHPGQAGSTEAFF. The gene calls are TRBV11-2 and TRBJ1-1; 8 nucleotides align to TRBD1. The CDR3 is made up of 17 amino acids. The V gene end was trimmed by 5 bases and the J gene end by 4 bases; junction bases not matched to a gene: 15. Looked up from germline, CDR1 is SGHAT and CDR2 is FQNNGV. Full variable domain (remainder filled in from reference TRBV11-2 and TRBJ1-1): EAGVAQSPRYKIIEKRQSVAFWCNPISGHATLYWYQQILGQGPKLLIQFQNNGVVDDSQLPKDRFSAERLKGVDSTLKIQPAKLEDSAVYLCASSLHPGQAGSTEAFFGQGTRLTVV.

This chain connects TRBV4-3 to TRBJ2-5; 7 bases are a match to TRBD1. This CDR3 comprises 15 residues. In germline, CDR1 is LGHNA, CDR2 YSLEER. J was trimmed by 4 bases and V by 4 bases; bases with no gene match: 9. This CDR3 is CASSPIYPGGETQYF. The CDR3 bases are TGCGCCAGCAGCCCTATTTATCCAGGGGGAGAGACCCAGTACTTC.

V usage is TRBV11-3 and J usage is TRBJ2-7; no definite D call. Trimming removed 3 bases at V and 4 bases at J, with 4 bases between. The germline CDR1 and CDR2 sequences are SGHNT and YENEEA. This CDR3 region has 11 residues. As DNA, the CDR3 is TGTGCCAGCAGCTTTTCATACGAGCAGTACTTC. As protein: CASSFSYEQYF.

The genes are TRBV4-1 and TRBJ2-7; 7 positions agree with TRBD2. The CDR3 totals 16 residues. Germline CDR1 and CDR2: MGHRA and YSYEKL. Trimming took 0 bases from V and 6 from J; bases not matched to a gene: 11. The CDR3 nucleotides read TGCGCCAGCAGCCAAGATCGGGCTAGCGGACGGGTCGAGCAGTACTTC. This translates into CASSQDRASGRVEQYF.

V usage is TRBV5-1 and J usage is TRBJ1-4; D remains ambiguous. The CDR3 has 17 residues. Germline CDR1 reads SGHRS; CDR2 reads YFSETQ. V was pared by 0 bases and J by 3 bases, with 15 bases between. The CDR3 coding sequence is TGCGCCAGCAGCTTGGGACGGCCAGACCAGGCTAATGAAAAACTGTTTTTT. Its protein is CASSLGRPDQANEKLFF.

For the CDR3, the DNA is TGTGCCAGCAGTTTGGCCCTAGCGGGTGGGAGCTCCTACAATGAGCAGTTCTTC. This gives the protein CASSLALAGGSSYNEQFF. This sequence joins TRBV28 and TRBJ2-1; 8 nucleotides agree with TRBD2. CDR3 length: 18 amino acids. The V segment lost 3 bases and the J segment 0 bases; nucleotides outside the gene matches: 10. Germline V gene lookup returns CDR1 MDHEN and CDR2 SYDVKM.

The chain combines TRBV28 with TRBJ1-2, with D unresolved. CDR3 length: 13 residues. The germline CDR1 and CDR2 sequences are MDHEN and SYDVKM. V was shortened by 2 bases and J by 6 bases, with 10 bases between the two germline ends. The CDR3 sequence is CASSLEQIHGYTF. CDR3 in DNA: TGTGCCAGCAGTTTAGAACAGATCCATGGCTACACCTTC.

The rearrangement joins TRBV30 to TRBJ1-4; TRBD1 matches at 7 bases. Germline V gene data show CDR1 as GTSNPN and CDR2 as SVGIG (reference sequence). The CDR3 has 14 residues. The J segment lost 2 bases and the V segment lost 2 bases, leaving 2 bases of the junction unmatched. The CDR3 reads CAWSTGVTNEKLFF. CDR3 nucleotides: TGTGCCTGGAGTACAGGGGTCACTAATGAAAAACTGTTTTTT.

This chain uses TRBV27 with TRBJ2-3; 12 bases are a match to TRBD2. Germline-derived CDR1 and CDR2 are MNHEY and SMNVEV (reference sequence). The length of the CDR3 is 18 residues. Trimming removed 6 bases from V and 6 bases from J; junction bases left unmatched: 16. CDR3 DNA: TGTGCCAGCAGACCGACCGCCCTGACTAGCGGGAGCCGGGATACGCAGTATTTT. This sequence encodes CASRPTALTSGSRDTQYF.

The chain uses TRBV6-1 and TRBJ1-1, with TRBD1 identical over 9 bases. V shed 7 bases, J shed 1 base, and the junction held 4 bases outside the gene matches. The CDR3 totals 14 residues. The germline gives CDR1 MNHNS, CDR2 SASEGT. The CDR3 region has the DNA TGTGCCAGCAAACGGGACAGGGAGAACACTGAAGCTTTCTTT. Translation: CASKRDRENTEAFF.

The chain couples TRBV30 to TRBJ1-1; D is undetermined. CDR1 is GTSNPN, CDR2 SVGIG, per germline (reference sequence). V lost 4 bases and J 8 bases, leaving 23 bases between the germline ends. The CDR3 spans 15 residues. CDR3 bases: TGTGCCTGGATGACCCTCGGGGTGTCAGGACTCGAAGCTTTCTTT. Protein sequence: CAWMTLGVSGLEAFF. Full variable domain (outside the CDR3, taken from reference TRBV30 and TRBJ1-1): SQTIHQWPATLVQPVGSPLSLECTVEGTSNPNLYWYRQAAGRGLQLLFYSVGIGQISSEVPQNLSASRPQDRQFILSSKKLLLSDSGFYLCAWMTLGVSGLEAFFGQGTRLTVV.

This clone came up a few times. CDR3: CASLYEQYF. Written as DNA, the CDR3 is TGTGCCAGCTTATACGAGCAGTACTTC. This chain links TRBV9 with TRBJ2-7; D is ambiguous. Looked up from germline, CDR1 is SGDLS and CDR2 is YYNGEE. The CDR3 totals 9 residues. V was cut by 7 bases and J by 4 bases, with 3 bases left in between.

The CDR3, as DNA: TGTGCCACCAGCCCGCTTGAAGGGGCCCATAACTATGGCTACACCTTC. It encodes CATSPLEGAHNYGYTF. The chain links TRBV15 to TRBJ1-2; TRBD1 is a possible D gene (5 bases). Per germline, CDR1 LNHNV and CDR2 YYDKDF (reference sequence). This CDR3 has 16 amino acids. The V end was cut by 5 bases, the J end by 1 base, with 17 bases between.

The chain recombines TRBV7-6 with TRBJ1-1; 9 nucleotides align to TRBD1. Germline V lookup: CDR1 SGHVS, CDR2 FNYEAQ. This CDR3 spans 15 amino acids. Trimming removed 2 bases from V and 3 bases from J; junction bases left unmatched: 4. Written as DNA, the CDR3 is TGTGCCAGCAGCTTATTGGGACAGGGCGACACTGAAGCTTTCTTT. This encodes CASSLLGQGDTEAFF.

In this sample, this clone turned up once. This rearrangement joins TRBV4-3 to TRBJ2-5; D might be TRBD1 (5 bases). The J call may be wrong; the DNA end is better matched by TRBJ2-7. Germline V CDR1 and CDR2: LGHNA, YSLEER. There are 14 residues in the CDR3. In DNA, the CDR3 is TGCGCCAGCAGCCAAGATGCAGGGAACCACGAGCAGTACTTC. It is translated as CASSQDAGNHEQYF.

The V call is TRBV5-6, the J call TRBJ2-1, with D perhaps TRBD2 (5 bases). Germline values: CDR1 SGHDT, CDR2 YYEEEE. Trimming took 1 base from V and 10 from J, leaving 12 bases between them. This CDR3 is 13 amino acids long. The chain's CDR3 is CASSLRLTMEQFF. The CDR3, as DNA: TGTGCCAGCAGCTTGCGACTAACAATGGAGCAGTTCTTC.